This passage covers 25 T cell receptor beta chains from one sample sequenced in a study of T cells after yellow fever vaccination. TCRdb passed the 5' RACE reads through MiXCR, listing each CDR3 protein once. The table records 450,000 to 550,000 distinct CDR3 sequences, just over 20% of them present only once. Sequenced material: PBMCs, taken more than 20 days after the first yellow fever vaccination. The origin of the receptors is a man younger than 35 who received the YFV17D yellow fever vaccine.

The V gene is TRBV5-5, the J gene TRBJ2-1; TRBD2 matches 8 bases. The ends lost 0 bases at V and 6 bases at J; junction bases unmatched: 2. This CDR3 comprises 14 residues. The germline V gene has CDR1 SGHKS and CDR2 YYEKEE (reference sequence). This CDR3 reads CASSLGSGANEQFF. CDR3 nucleotides: TGTGCCAGCAGCTTGGGTAGCGGGGCCAATGAGCAGTTCTTC.

V gene TRBV4-3 combines with J gene TRBJ1-1; 7 bases match TRBD1. J gave up 1 base and V 5 bases, and 13 bases lay outside the gene matches. Germline CDR1 reads LGHNA; CDR2 reads YSLEER. This CDR3 is 17 amino acids long. The CDR3 loop reads CASSAAPAGGRNTEAFF. DNA for the CDR3: TGCGCCAGCAGCGCCGCCCCGGCAGGGGGGAGGAACACTGAAGCTTTCTTT.

The V gene is TRBV19, the J gene TRBJ2-1, with D possibly being TRBD1 (6 bases). Trimming stripped 5 bases from V and 2 bases from J, with 16 bases between. The CDR3 runs 16 residues. Germline CDR1 and CDR2: LNHDA and SQIVND (reference sequence). This chain's CDR3 is CASSPGARGTYNEQFF. The CDR3 DNA sequence: TGTGCCAGTAGTCCCGGGGCGAGGGGGACCTACAATGAGCAGTTCTTC.

This clonotype was seen only a few times. The chain has TRBV4-2 and TRBJ1-2, with D maybe TRBD1 (6 bases). This CDR3 spans 14 amino acids. Trimming shortened V by 0 bases and J by 3 bases, and 8 bases separated the two germline ends. Germline CDR1 and CDR2: LGHNA and YNFKEQ. Here the CDR3 reads CASSQERTDYGYTF. The CDR3 nucleotides are TGTGCCAGCAGCCAAGAACGGACAGACTATGGCTACACCTTC.

V and J are TRBV2 and TRBJ2-5; either TRBD1 or TRBD2 may supply D (5 bases each). Trimming took 5 bases from V and 4 from J, leaving 17 bases between them. The CDR3 is 15 amino acids. Per the germline V gene, CDR1 is SNHLY and CDR2 is FYNNEI. The CDR3 DNA sequence: TGTGCCAGCAGTACCGGGCCCCCGAGGGGAGAGACCCAGTACTTC. Encoded protein: CASSTGPPRGETQYF.

This clonotype has more than one count but fewer than ten. CDR3 protein: CASSDGQGVGSEQYV. The CDR3 DNA reads as TGTGCCAGCAGCGATGGACAAGGGGTAGGGAGCGAGCAGTACGTC. The chain employs TRBV5-4 and TRBJ2-7; D assignment may be TRBD1 or TRBD2 (5 bases each). The V gene lost 4 bases and the J gene lost 6 bases, with 20 bases spanning the gap. Germline V gene sequence: CDR1 SGHNT, CDR2 YYREEE (reference sequence). The CDR3 length is 15 residues.

The chain links TRBV2 to TRBJ2-7; TRBD1 aligns across 7 bases. CDR3 length equals 15 residues. CDR1 and CDR2 from the germline V gene are SNHLY and FYNNEI. Trimming cost V 6 bases and J 5 bases; bases outside gene matches: 13. The CDR3: CASSRPGQELNEQYF. The DNA for the CDR3 is TGTGCCAGCAGCCGACCCGGACAGGAGCTGAACGAGCAGTACTTC. Full variable domain (missing parts from reference TRBV2 and TRBJ2-7): EPEVTQTPSHQVTQMGQEVILRCVPISNHLYFYWYRQILGQKVEFLVSFYNNEISEKSEIFDDQFSVERPDGSNFTLKIRSTKLEDSAMYFCASSRPGQELNEQYFGPGTRLTVT.

V and J are TRBV15 and TRBJ2-3; no definite D call. V dropped 2 bases and J dropped 2 bases, with 8 bases sitting between them. The CDR3 is made up of 14 amino acids. CDR1 and CDR2 (germline): LNHNV, YYDKDF (reference sequence). CDR3 DNA: TGTGCCACCAGCAGACGGGCGACCACAGATACGCAGTATTTT. Translation: CATSRRATTDTQYF.

This chain uses TRBV6-5 with TRBJ1-2; 8 bases match TRBD1. J was trimmed by 8 bases and V by 0 bases; bases with no gene match: 8. CDR3 size: 15 residues. Germline CDR1 reads MNHEY; CDR2 reads SVGAGI. The CDR3 coding sequence is TGTGCCAGCAGTTACTCTTCCCAGGGGGCTGGCGGCTACACCTTC. Translation: CASSYSSQGAGGYTF.

This clonotype appeared a few times. The V gene is TRBV4-2, the J gene TRBJ2-7, with 7 positions matching TRBD1. The J segment lost 7 bases and the V segment lost 0 bases, leaving 9 bases of the junction unmatched. Germline values: CDR1 LGHNA, CDR2 YNFKEQ. This CDR3 has 15 amino acids. The CDR3 DNA reads as TGTGCCAGCAGCCAAGAGGACAGGTCTCTTCGTGAGCAGTACTTC. Amino acid sequence: CASSQEDRSLREQYF.

There are a few counts of this clonotype. This rearrangement joins TRBV5-1 to TRBJ2-2, with D perhaps matching TRBD1 (5 bases). The CDR3 consists of 14 residues. Trimming pared 6 bases from V and 5 bases from J, leaving 14 bases between. Germline CDR1 reads SGHRS; CDR2 reads YFSETQ. The CDR3 region has the DNA TGCGCCAGCACGATTGGGGCAGCGACCGGGGAGCTGTTTTTT. Protein sequence: CASTIGAATGELFF.

This clonotype came up a few times. CDR3 bases: TGTGCCAGCAGCCAAGACGGTACTGAGTCCTATACCCTGATATCGAACACCGGGGAGCTGTTTTTT. Amino acids: CASSQDGTESYTLISNTGELFF. V is TRBV3-1 and J is TRBJ2-2; D is ambiguous. Deletions cut 0 bases from V and 0 bases from J, with 26 bases between. CDR1 is LGHDT and CDR2 is YNNKEL in the germline V gene (reference sequence). CDR3 length: 22 amino acids.

The chain joins TRBV6-1 to TRBJ2-3; TRBD2 might be the D (6 bases). Germline-derived CDR1 and CDR2 are MNHNS and SASEGT. V was pared by 0 bases and J by 2 bases, with 15 bases between. This CDR3 is built from 17 residues. The CDR3 reads CASSEALGGLLTDTQYF. For the CDR3, the DNA is TGTGCCAGCAGTGAAGCGCTCGGGGGACTGCTCACAGATACGCAGTATTTT.

The table lists this clonotype with a few counts. The chain links TRBV2 to TRBJ2-7; the D is unclear. The CDR3 is 14 residues long. CDR1 SNHLY and CDR2 FYNNEI come from the germline V gene. Trimming removed 6 bases from V and 3 bases from J, with 15 bases in between. The CDR3 region is CASRTSFLVYEQYF. The DNA of the CDR3 is TGTGCCAGCAGAACGTCTTTCTTGGTCTACGAGCAGTACTTC.

The chain combines TRBV5-5 with TRBJ1-5; 8 bases align to TRBD1. Per the germline V gene, CDR1 is SGHKS and CDR2 is YYEKEE (reference sequence). The V gene end was trimmed by 4 bases and the J gene end by 5 bases; junction bases not matched to a gene: 5. This CDR3 comprises 14 residues. CDR3 amino acids: CASSDYRGDQPQHF. CDR3 DNA sequence: TGTGCCAGCAGCGACTACAGGGGGGATCAGCCCCAGCATTTT.

The J gene is TRBJ1-1, the V gene TRBV6-1, with 9 bases matching TRBD1. The CDR3 consists of 17 residues. Trimming at V came to 5 bases and at J to 6 bases, leaving 16 bases not matched to a gene. The germline CDR1 and CDR2 sequences are MNHNS and SASEGT. CDR3 bases: TGTGCCAGCAGTAAAGGGACAGGGCGAGAAAGGGGGGCTGAAGCTTTCTTT. Translation: CASSKGTGRERGAEAFF.

This clonotype was detected only a few times. The chain employs TRBV6-6 and TRBJ2-3; D not resolved. Germline-derived CDR1 and CDR2 are MNHNY and SVGAGI (reference sequence). This CDR3 is built from 12 residues. V shed 6 bases and J shed 2 bases, with 6 bases lying between them. The CDR3 sequence is CASRPFTDTQYF. The DNA of the CDR3 is TGTGCCAGCAGGCCATTCACAGATACGCAGTATTTT.

This clonotype has more than one count but fewer than ten. The chain couples TRBV2 to TRBJ2-2; TRBD1 matches at 9 bases. Germline assignment: CDR1 SNHLY and CDR2 FYNNEI. V lost 4 bases, J lost 4 bases, and 4 bases stayed unmatched. CDR3 length: 15 residues. This CDR3 reads CASSGPGQGTGELFF. The CDR3, as DNA: TGTGCCAGCAGTGGCCCGGGACAGGGCACCGGGGAGCTGTTTTTT.

This clonotype was observed many times. The CDR3 sequence is CASRSPRGHGEKLFF. CDR3 DNA sequence: TGTGCCAGCAGATCACCCCGGGGGCACGGTGAAAAACTGTTTTTT. V usage is TRBV12-3 or TRBV12-4 and J usage is TRBJ1-4; tentatively, D is TRBD1 (6 bases). Trimming pared 6 bases from V and 7 bases from J, leaving 18 bases between. The CDR3 consists of 15 residues.

This chain connects TRBV6-1 to TRBJ1-2; 10 bases are a match to TRBD1. The CDR3 runs to 14 residues. From germline, CDR1 is MNHNS and CDR2 SASEGT. The J segment lost 8 bases and the V segment lost 5 bases, leaving 8 bases of the junction unmatched. In DNA, the CDR3 is TGTGCCAGCAGTACGGGACAGGGGATGGAAGGCTACACCTTC. As protein: CASSTGQGMEGYTF.

This clonotype showed up just a few times. A read error may account for a junction end that differs from germline. V is TRBV4-1 and J is TRBJ2-1, with 10 bases lining up with TRBD2. The germline V gene has CDR1 MGHRA and CDR2 YSYEKL. CDR3 size: 15 residues. The CDR3 loop reads CASSQGSVGTSARKF. For the CDR3, the DNA is TGCGCCAGCAGCCAAGGATCGGTAGGGACTAGCGCACGAAAATTC.

In its sample, this clonotype was seen once. V is TRBV20-1 and J is TRBJ1-1; perhaps TRBD1 as D (5 bases). CDR1 is DFQATT and CDR2 is SNEGSKA in the germline V gene (reference sequence). Trimming took 6 bases from V and 4 from J, leaving 12 bases between them. The CDR3 totals 12 residues. This CDR3 reads CSAGRVSTEAFF. For the CDR3, the DNA is TGCAGTGCGGGGCGGGTGTCCACTGAAGCTTTCTTT.

A word on this clonotype: The junction differs from germline at one of its ends, possibly a read error. The gene calls are TRBV28 and TRBJ2-1; TRBD1 aligns across 7 bases. The CDR3 is made up of 12 amino acids. Looked up from germline, CDR1 is MDHEN and CDR2 is SYDVKM. DNA for the CDR3: TGTGCCAGCAGTTTAGGGTGGGACAGAGTTCGCTTC. Translating it yields CASSLGWDRVRF.

This sequence joins TRBV29-1 and TRBJ2-7; D is perhaps TRBD1 or TRBD2 (6 bases each). V was pared by 4 bases and J by 5 bases, with 12 bases between. The CDR3 is 12 amino acids. Germline values: CDR1 SQVTM, CDR2 ANQGSEA. CDR3 nucleotide sequence: TGCAGCGTTGTAACGGGGGCTAACGAGCAGTACGTC. Translating gives CSVVTGANEQYV.

This sequence joins TRBV7-8 and TRBJ1-1; 8 bases line up with TRBD1. CDR3 size: 17 residues. Germline values: CDR1 SGHVS, CDR2 FQNEAQ. Trimming took 5 bases from V and 3 from J; bases not matched to a gene: 14. DNA of the CDR3: TGTGCCAGCAGCACCGATATTAGGACAGGGAGGGACACTGAAGCTTTCTTT. This translates into CASSTDIRTGRDTEAFF.